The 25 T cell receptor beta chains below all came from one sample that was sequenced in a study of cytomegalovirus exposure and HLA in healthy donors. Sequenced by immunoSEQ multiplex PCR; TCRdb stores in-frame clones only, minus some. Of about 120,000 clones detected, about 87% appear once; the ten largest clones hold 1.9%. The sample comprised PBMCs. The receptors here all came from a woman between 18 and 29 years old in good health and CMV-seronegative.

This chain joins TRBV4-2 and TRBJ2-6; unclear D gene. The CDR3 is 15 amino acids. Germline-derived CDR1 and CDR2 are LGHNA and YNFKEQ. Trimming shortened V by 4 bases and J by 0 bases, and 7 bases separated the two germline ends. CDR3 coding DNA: TGTGCCAGCAGCCCGGAGAGCTCTGGGGCCAACGTCCTGACTTTC. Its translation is CASSPESSGANVLTF.

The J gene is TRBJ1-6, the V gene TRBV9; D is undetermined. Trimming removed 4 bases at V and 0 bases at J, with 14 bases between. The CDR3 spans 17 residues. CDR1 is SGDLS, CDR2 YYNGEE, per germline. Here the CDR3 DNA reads TGTGCCAGCAGCCCCTACGACTGGAGCTCCTATAATTCACCCCTCCACTTT. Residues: CASSPYDWSSYNSPLHF.

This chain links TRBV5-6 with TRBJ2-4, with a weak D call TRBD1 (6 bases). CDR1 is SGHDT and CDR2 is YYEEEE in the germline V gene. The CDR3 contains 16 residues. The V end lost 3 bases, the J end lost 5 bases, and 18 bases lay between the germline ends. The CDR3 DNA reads TGTGCCAGCAGCTCCCCAAGGGGGTTTCAGGAAAACATTCAGTACTTC. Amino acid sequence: CASSSPRGFQENIQYF.

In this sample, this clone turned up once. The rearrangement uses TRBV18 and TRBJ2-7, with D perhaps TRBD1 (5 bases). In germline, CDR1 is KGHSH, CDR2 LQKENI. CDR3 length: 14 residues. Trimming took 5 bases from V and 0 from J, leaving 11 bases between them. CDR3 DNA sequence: TGTGCCAGCTCAACCCGACAGTCCTCCTACGAGCAGTACTTC. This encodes CASSTRQSSYEQYF.

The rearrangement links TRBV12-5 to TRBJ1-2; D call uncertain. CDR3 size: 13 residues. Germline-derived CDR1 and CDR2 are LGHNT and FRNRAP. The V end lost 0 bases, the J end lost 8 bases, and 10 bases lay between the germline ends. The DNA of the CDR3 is TGTGCTAGTGGTTTGGTTGGAGGATACGGCTACACCTTC. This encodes CASGLVGGYGYTF.

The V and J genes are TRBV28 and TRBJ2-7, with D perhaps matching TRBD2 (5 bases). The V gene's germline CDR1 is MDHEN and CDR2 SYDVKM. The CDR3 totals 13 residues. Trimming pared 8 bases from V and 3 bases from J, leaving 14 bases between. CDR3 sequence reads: CASRLSVNYEQYF. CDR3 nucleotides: TGTGCCAGCCGGCTTAGCGTTAACTACGAGCAGTACTTC.

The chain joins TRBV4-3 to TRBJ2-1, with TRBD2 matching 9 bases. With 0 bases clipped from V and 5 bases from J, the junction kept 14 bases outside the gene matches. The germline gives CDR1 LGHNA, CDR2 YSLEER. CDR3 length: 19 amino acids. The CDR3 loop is CASSQDPPVVAGANNEQFF. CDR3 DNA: TGCGCCAGCAGCCAAGACCCGCCTGTGGTAGCGGGAGCGAACAATGAGCAGTTCTTC.

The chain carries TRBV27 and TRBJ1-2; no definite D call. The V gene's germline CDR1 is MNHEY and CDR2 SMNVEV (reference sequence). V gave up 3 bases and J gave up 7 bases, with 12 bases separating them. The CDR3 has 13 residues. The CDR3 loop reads CASSFSRSAGYTF. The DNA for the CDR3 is TGTGCCAGCAGTTTCTCCCGCAGCGCTGGCTACACCTTC.

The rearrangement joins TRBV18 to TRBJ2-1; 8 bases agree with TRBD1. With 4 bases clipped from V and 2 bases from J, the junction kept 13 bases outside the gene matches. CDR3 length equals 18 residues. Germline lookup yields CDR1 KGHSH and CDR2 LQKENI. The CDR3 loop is CASSLRQGLSGTYNEQFF. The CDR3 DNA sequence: TGTGCCAGCTCACTTCGACAGGGGCTTAGCGGAACCTACAATGAGCAGTTCTTC. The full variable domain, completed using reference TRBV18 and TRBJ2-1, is NAGVMQNPRHLVRRRGQEARLRCSPMKGHSHVYWYRQLPEEGLKFMVYLQKENIIDESGMPKERFSAEFPKEGPSILRIQQVVRGDSAAYFCASSLRQGLSGTYNEQFFGPGTRLTVL.

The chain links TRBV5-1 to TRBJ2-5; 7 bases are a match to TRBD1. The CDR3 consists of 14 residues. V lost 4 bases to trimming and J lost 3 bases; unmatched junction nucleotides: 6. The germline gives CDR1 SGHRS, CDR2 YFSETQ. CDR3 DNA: TGCGCCAGCAGCCGGAGCACAGGGGAAGAGACCCAGTACTTC. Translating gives CASSRSTGEETQYF.

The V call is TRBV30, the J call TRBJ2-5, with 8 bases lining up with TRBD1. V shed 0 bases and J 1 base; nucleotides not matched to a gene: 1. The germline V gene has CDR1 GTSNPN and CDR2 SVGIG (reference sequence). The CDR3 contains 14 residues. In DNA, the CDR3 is TGTGCCTGGAGTGTAACAGGGGGCCAAGAGACCCAGTACTTC. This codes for CAWSVTGGQETQYF.

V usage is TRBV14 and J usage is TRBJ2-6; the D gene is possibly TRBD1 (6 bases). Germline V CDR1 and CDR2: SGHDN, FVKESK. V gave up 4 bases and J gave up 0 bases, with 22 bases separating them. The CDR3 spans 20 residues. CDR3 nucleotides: TGTGCCAGCAGCCTCAGGGGCGTCAGGACCGATCACTCTGGGGCCAACGTCCTGACTTTC. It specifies CASSLRGVRTDHSGANVLTF.

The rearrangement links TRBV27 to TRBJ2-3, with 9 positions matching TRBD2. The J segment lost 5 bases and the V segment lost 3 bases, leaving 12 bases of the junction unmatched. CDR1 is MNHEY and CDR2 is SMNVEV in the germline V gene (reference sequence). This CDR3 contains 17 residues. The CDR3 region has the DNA TGTGCCAGCAGTTTTCGTGCTAGCGGGGCGGCCGGAGATACGCAGTATTTT. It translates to CASSFRASGAAGDTQYF.

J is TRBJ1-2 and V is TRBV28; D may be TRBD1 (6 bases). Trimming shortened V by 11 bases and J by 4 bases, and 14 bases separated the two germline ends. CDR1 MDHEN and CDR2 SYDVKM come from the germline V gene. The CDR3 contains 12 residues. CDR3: CAVTGLAYGYTF. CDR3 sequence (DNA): TGTGCCGTCACAGGGCTTGCCTATGGCTACACCTTC.

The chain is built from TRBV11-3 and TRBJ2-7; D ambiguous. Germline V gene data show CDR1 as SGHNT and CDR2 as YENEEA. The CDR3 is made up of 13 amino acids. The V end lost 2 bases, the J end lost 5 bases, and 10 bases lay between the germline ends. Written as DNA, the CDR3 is TGTGCCAGCAGCTTAAGAGTCGCGGACGAGCAGTACTTC. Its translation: CASSLRVADEQYF.

CDR3 DNA: TGTGCCAGCAGTTTAGGCGGGGGGTCGTACAATGAGCAGTTCTTC. It codes for CASSLGGGSYNEQFF. The chain couples TRBV28 to TRBJ2-1; TRBD2 agrees at 8 bases. Per germline, CDR1 MDHEN and CDR2 SYDVKM. The CDR3 sequence is 15 residues long. Germline trimming cut 2 bases from V and 4 bases from J; bases unmatched to any gene: 4.

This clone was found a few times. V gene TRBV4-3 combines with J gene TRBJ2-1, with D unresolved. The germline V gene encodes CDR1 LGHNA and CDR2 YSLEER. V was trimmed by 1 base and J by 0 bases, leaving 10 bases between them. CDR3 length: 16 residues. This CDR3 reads CASSQVGLDSYNEQFF. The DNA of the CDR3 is TGCGCCAGCAGCCAAGTAGGTCTAGACTCCTACAATGAGCAGTTCTTC.

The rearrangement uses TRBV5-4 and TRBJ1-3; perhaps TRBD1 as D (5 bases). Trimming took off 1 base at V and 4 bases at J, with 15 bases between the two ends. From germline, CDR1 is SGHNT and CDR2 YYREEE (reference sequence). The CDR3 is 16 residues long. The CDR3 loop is CASSLRQGSLGNTIYF. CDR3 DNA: TGTGCCAGCAGCTTGAGGCAGGGCTCGCTAGGAAACACCATATATTTT.

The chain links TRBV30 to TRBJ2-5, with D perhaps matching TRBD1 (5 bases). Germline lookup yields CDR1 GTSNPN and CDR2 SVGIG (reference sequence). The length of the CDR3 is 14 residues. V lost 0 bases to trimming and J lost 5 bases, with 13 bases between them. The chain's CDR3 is CAWSVPGSGETQYF. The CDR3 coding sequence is TGTGCCTGGAGTGTACCAGGGTCTGGGGAGACCCAGTACTTC.

CDR3 sequence reads: CASSESRWGSGGDRLHNEQFF. CDR3 DNA: TGCGCCAGCAGTGAGAGCAGGTGGGGTAGCGGGGGAGACCGACTCCACAATGAGCAGTTCTTC. The rearrangement joins TRBV10-1 to TRBJ2-1; 9 positions agree with TRBD2. In germline, CDR1 is WNHNN, CDR2 SYGVQD (reference sequence). V was clipped by 2 bases and J by 5 bases; unmatched bases: 22. The CDR3 covers 21 residues.

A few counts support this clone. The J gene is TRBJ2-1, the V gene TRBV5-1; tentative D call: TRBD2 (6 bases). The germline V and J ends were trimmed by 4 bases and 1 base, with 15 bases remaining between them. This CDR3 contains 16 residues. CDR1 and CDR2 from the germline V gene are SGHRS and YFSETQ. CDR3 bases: TGCGCCAGCAGCCGTAGCCTAGCGACATCCTACAATGAGCAGTTCTTC. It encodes CASSRSLATSYNEQFF.

CDR3 region: CASSFDNNYGYTF. CDR3 sequence (DNA): TGTGCCAGCAGCTTTGACAATAACTATGGCTACACCTTC. The chain carries TRBV5-4 and TRBJ1-2; D unclear. The CDR3 has 13 amino acids. The V gene's germline CDR1 is SGHNT and CDR2 YYREEE (reference sequence). Trimming took 2 bases from V and 1 from J, leaving 6 bases between them.

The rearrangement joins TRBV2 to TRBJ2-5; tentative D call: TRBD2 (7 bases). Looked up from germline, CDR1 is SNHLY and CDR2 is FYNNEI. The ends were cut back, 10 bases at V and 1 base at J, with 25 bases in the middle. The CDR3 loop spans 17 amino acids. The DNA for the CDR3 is TGTGCCATCCTCCTCGGGGGGCCTGTTTTCCGCCAAGAGACCCAGTACTTC. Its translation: CAILLGGPVFRQETQYF.

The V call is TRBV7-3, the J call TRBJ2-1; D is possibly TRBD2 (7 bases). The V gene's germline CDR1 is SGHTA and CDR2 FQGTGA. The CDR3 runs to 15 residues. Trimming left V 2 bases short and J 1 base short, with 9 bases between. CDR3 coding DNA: TGTGCCAGCAGCTTAGCGGGGGCATCCTACAATGAGCAGTTCTTC. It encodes CASSLAGASYNEQFF.

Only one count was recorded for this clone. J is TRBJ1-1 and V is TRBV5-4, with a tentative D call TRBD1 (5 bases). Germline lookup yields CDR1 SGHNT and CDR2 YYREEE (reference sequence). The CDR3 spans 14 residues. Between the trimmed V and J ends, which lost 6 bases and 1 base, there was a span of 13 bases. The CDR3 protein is CASTPTTGNTEAFF. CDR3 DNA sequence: TGTGCCAGCACCCCAACAACAGGGAACACTGAAGCTTTCTTT.